A single T cell receptor (beta chain) is shown here with its context. In the authors' methods: From reference gene primer amplification, estimates of nucleated cell counts were derived. Some clones are missing from TCRdb's copy, which holds only in-frame ones; the method was immunoSEQ multiplex PCR. The V and J calls and clone size were taken over from that table, and D and trimming were inferred from the DNA. The table includes 200,000 to 250,000 clones, roughly 80% detected once. These data come from a study of blood T cell repertoires in COVID-19. Study-wide background: Sites in the United States, Italy and Spain provided acute and convalescent COVID-19 samples. PBMCs, B-cell-depleted T cells, or T cells were the source of the cDNA or gDNA that made up the material.

CDR3 length equals 13 residues. Germline V gene sequence: CDR1 SGHTA, CDR2 FQGNSA. Deletions cut 4 bases from V and 5 bases from J, with 10 bases between. This receptor was taken from a woman of 80 years or more with active or convalescent COVID-19. Material for sequencing was peripheral blood. The chain is built from TRBV7-2 and TRBJ2-3; tentative D call: TRBD2 (5 bases). Here the CDR3 reads CASSSRRGDTQYF. The CDR3 region has the DNA TGTGCCAGCAGCTCCCGCCGGGGAGATACGCAGTATTTT.